The 14 T cell receptor beta chains listed next were all sequenced from one sample in a study of vaccination effects on CD4 cells after COVID-19. Their target antigens are unknown. The data were produced by immunoSEQ multiplex PCR, yet TCRdb's version contains in-frame clones alone and is incomplete. The repertoire has about 48,000 clones, 67% of them found once; the top ten carry 4.5% to 7%. Cultured cells yielded isolated CD4+ T cells after nine to ten days. Here the sequenced sample was CD4+ T cells from PBMCs cultured without peptide, taken before COVID-19 vaccination. The origin of the receptors is a human donor who received a COVID-19 vaccine.

This clone was found a few times. The chain carries TRBV19 and TRBJ1-5; the D is unclear. Germline CDR1 reads LNHDA; CDR2 reads SQIVND (reference sequence). The V gene lost 1 base and the J gene lost 7 bases, with 11 bases spanning the gap. The length of the CDR3 is 14 residues. CDR3 in DNA: TGTGCCAGTAGTATAGGCCGGGATCGACAGCCCCAGCATTTT. Translated, it gives CASSIGRDRQPQHF.

The chain has TRBV27 and TRBJ1-2, with D perhaps TRBD1 (5 bases). This CDR3 has 15 residues. Trimming removed 5 bases from V and 4 bases from J, with 17 bases in between. Germline CDR1 MNHEY, CDR2 SMNVEV (reference sequence). CDR3 bases: TGTGCCAGCAGTCCAGAGACCCAGGGACTCTATGGCTACACCTTC. Its protein product is CASSPETQGLYGYTF.

The CDR3 spells CASQRQGDTGELFF. The CDR3 DNA reads TGTGCCAGCCAACGACAGGGGGACACCGGGGAGCTGTTTTTT. The rearrangement joins TRBV6-5 to TRBJ2-2; 9 nucleotides line up with TRBD1. CDR3 length equals 14 residues. Germline V gene sequence: CDR1 MNHEY, CDR2 SVGAGI. The V and J ends lost 8 bases and 3 bases, in that order; junction bases with no gene match: 4.

The CDR3 nucleotides read TGTGCCAGCAGTTCCACGGGCCGGGCTGGAAACACCATATATTTT. Translated: CASSSTGRAGNTIYF. The rearrangement uses TRBV6-5 and TRBJ1-3; D ambiguous. The V gene lost 4 bases and the J gene lost 2 bases, with 12 bases spanning the gap. This CDR3 has 15 residues. Germline CDR1 is MNHEY and CDR2 is SVGAGI.

This chain uses TRBV11-2 with TRBJ2-3, with D perhaps TRBD2 (6 bases). The CDR3 contains 13 residues. Germline CDR1 and CDR2: SGHAT and FQNNGV. V was clipped by 8 bases and J by 5 bases, with 14 bases between them. The CDR3 DNA reads as TGTGCCAGCTCAACGGGAGTTAAAGATACGCAGTATTTT. Protein product: CASSTGVKDTQYF.

Worth noting for this clone: Mismatch with germline at one junction end may stem from a read error. The gene calls are TRBV6-2 or TRBV6-3 and TRBJ1-5; D ambiguous. Germline V gene lookup returns CDR1 MNHEY and CDR2 SVGEGT. The CDR3 consists of 16 residues. The CDR3 DNA is TGTGCCAGCAGTTACTCGAGGATTAGGTCGGAGGTTCCTGAGGATTTT. Its protein product is CASSYSRIRSEVPEDF.

Only one count was recorded for this clone. The CDR3 sequence: CASRRQGRLETQYF. The CDR3 nucleotides read TGTGCCAGCAGGAGACAGGGGCGTCTGGAGACCCAGTACTTC. This chain connects TRBV28 to TRBJ2-5; the match to TRBD1 covers 8 bases. The CDR3 extends over 14 amino acids. V dropped 6 bases and J dropped 5; count of bases not matched to a gene: 8. Germline assignment: CDR1 MDHEN and CDR2 SYDVKM.

The CDR3 DNA sequence: TGTGCCAGCGCCCGGACGCGGGGGGGATACAATGAGCAGTTCTTC. This sequence encodes CASARTRGGYNEQFF. The chain combines TRBV2 with TRBJ2-1; 9 positions match TRBD2. CDR1 and CDR2 (germline): SNHLY, FYNNEI. The V segment lost 8 bases and the J segment 4 bases; nucleotides outside the gene matches: 9. The CDR3 sequence is 15 residues long.

The rearrangement joins TRBV13 to TRBJ1-2; D gene uncertain. V lost 0 bases to trimming and J lost 7 bases, with 6 bases between them. CDR3 length equals 12 residues. From germline, CDR1 is PRHDT and CDR2 FYEKMQ (reference sequence). The CDR3 nucleotides are TGTGCCAGCAGCTTAGGGGAGGGTGGCTACACCTTC. This encodes CASSLGEGGYTF. Variable domain in full (rest from reference TRBV13 and TRBJ1-2): AAGVIQSPRHLIKEKRETATLKCYPIPRHDTVYWYQQGPGQDPQFLISFYEKMQSDKGSIPDRFSAQQFSDYHSELNMSSLELGDSALYFCASSLGEGGYTFGSGTRLTVV.

The table lists this clone with a few counts. The chain employs TRBV6-5 and TRBJ1-2, with D unresolved. V lost 7 bases and J 11 bases, leaving 20 bases between the germline ends. Germline V gives CDR1 MNHEY, CDR2 SVGAGI. CDR3 length: 13 amino acids. The CDR3 loop is CASTTKGGRWYTF. In nucleotides, the CDR3 is TGTGCCAGCACCACGAAGGGTGGCAGGTGGTACACCTTC.

V usage is TRBV24-1 and J usage is TRBJ2-2, with TRBD2 matching 8 bases. V lost 2 bases, J lost 2 bases, and 6 bases stayed unmatched. The CDR3 totals 17 residues. Germline V gene sequence: CDR1 KGHDR, CDR2 SFDVKD. Here the CDR3 reads CATSDSWAGGNTGELFF. CDR3 coding DNA: TGTGCCACCAGTGATTCGTGGGCGGGGGGAAACACCGGGGAGCTGTTTTTT.

This clone was picked up one time. The V call is TRBV19, the J call TRBJ1-2; 7 bases fit TRBD1. CDR1 LNHDA and CDR2 SQIVND come from the germline V gene (reference sequence). This CDR3 region has 15 residues. V lost 5 bases and J lost 1; bases outside the gene matches: 7. This CDR3 is CASSVPGQINYGYTF. CDR3 DNA sequence: TGTGCCAGTAGTGTTCCGGGACAGATTAACTATGGCTACACCTTC.

The chain recombines TRBV11-2 with TRBJ1-2; 12 bases agree with TRBD1. Germline CDR1 and CDR2: SGHAT and FQNNGV. The CDR3 is made up of 16 amino acids. The trim removed 4 bases at V and 7 bases at J, leaving 10 bases unmatched. Written as DNA, the CDR3 is TGTGCCAGCAGCTGGGGATCGGGACAGGGGGCGGCTGGCTACACCTTC. This translates into CASSWGSGQGAAGYTF.

V usage is TRBV7-2 and J usage is TRBJ2-7; weak D call: TRBD2 (6 bases). Trimming pared 8 bases from V and 2 bases from J, leaving 13 bases between. CDR1 and CDR2 from the germline V gene are SGHTA and FQGNSA. The CDR3 totals 13 residues. CDR3 protein: CASGNSGPYEQYF. In DNA form, the CDR3 reads TGTGCCAGCGGGAATAGCGGCCCCTACGAGCAGTACTTC.